Presented here are 13 T cell receptor beta chains from one specimen sequenced in a study of blood T cell repertoires in COVID-19 (dated by TCRdb to the early 2020s). To prepare the library, the immunoSEQ multiplex PCR assay was applied. The source is immuneACCESS, and TCRdb retained only in-frame sequences with V and J called. Part of the clones is not carried over; for the studies checked, unresolved V genes explain less than half of this, and the remainder is unexplained. The sample table shows roughly 45,000 clones, and around 86% are seen once. The ten largest make up roughly 0.4% of the sample. Sequencing input: peripheral blood. These receptors were collected from a human donor in a cohort sampled during active COVID-19.

This chain joins TRBV18 and TRBJ1-4; 8 bases agree with TRBD1. This CDR3 region has 15 residues. The junction had 6 bases not matched to a gene; V was cut back by 5 bases and J by 4 bases. CDR1 and CDR2 (germline): KGHSH, LQKENI. The CDR3 DNA reads TGTGCCAGCTCAGCCCAGGGGGCCGGTAATGAAAAACTGTTTTTT. Translating gives CASSAQGAGNEKLFF.

The chain links TRBV4-2 to TRBJ2-7, with a tentative D call TRBD1 (5 bases). Germline V gene sequence: CDR1 LGHNA, CDR2 YNFKEQ. CDR3 length: 16 residues. Between the trimmed V and J ends, which lost 0 bases and 2 bases, there was a span of 14 bases. The CDR3 DNA sequence: TGTGCCAGCAGCCAAGAGGCCTTGGCAGGGACCTACGAGCAGTACTTC. It translates to CASSQEALAGTYEQYF.

This chain connects TRBV18 to TRBJ1-2; D is unclear. The CDR3 consists of 17 residues. Germline lookup yields CDR1 KGHSH and CDR2 LQKENI. V was clipped by 3 bases and J by 4 bases, with 21 bases between them. The CDR3 region is CASSPQSGGVAGYGYTF. The CDR3, as DNA: TGTGCCAGCTCACCCCAGTCGGGCGGGGTCGCGGGCTATGGCTACACCTTC.

This chain links TRBV6-5 with TRBJ1-1; D is perhaps TRBD1 (6 bases). Trimming left V 0 bases short and J 3 bases short, with 11 bases between. Looked up from germline, CDR1 is MNHEY and CDR2 is SVGAGI. The CDR3 sequence is 15 residues long. As DNA, the CDR3 is TGTGCCAGCAGTTACTCCCCAGGGGATGACACTGAAGCTTTCTTT. Translated, it gives CASSYSPGDDTEAFF.

This chain links TRBV27 with TRBJ2-1; TRBD1 is a possible D gene (6 bases). V was cut by 4 bases and J by 2 bases, with 15 bases left in between. From germline, CDR1 is MNHEY and CDR2 SMNVEV (reference sequence). CDR3 length: 16 amino acids. CDR3 sequence: CASSYSAGEAYNEQFF. CDR3 nucleotide sequence: TGTGCCAGCAGTTATTCAGCAGGGGAAGCCTACAATGAGCAGTTCTTC.

In this sample, this clone turned up once. The chain has TRBV19 and TRBJ1-2, with 7 positions matching TRBD1. Trimming took 5 bases from V and 7 from J; bases not matched to a gene: 7. CDR3 length equals 13 residues. Germline V gives CDR1 LNHDA, CDR2 SQIVND (reference sequence). The CDR3: CASSLGTEGGYTF. The CDR3 bases are TGTGCCAGTAGTCTGGGGACAGAGGGTGGCTACACCTTC.

The V and J genes are TRBV18 and TRBJ2-7; 10 bases fit TRBD1. From germline, CDR1 is KGHSH and CDR2 LQKENI. The CDR3 length is 15 residues. The V gene end was trimmed by 4 bases and the J gene end by 5 bases; junction bases not matched to a gene: 8. The DNA of the CDR3 is TGTGCCAGCTCACGGACTACCGGGACAGGGGACGAGCAGTACTTC. Translated, it gives CASSRTTGTGDEQYF.

The chain carries TRBV4-3 and TRBJ1-2; no clear D gene. There are 16 residues in the CDR3. Per germline, CDR1 LGHNA and CDR2 YSLEER. Trimming removed 6 bases at V and 2 bases at J, with 19 bases between. The CDR3: CASRGPTAGVNYGYTF. CDR3 DNA sequence: TGCGCCAGCAGGGGTCCCACAGCGGGTGTAAACTATGGCTACACCTTC.

The chain is built from TRBV4-1 and TRBJ2-7; perhaps TRBD1 as D (6 bases). The CDR3 has 14 amino acids. V was clipped by 1 base and J by 2 bases, with 9 bases between them. Per the germline V gene, CDR1 is MGHRA and CDR2 is YSYEKL. The CDR3 DNA sequence: TGCGCCAGCAGCCAAGTTGGGGGCGCCTACGAGCAGTACTTC. Protein product: CASSQVGGAYEQYF.

J is TRBJ1-1 and V is TRBV6-6; D gene ambiguous. Germline CDR1 is MNHNY and CDR2 is SVGAGI (reference sequence). Trimming pared 6 bases from V and 1 base from J, leaving 18 bases between. This CDR3 region has 16 residues. CDR3 amino acids: CASSSAEGARNTEAFF. Written as DNA, the CDR3 is TGTGCCAGCAGCAGCGCTGAAGGAGCACGGAACACTGAAGCTTTCTTT.

The rearrangement uses TRBV5-6 and TRBJ1-5; TRBD1 aligns across 7 bases. Trimming cost V 3 bases and J 1 base; bases outside gene matches: 7. The CDR3 covers 16 residues. Germline V gives CDR1 SGHDT, CDR2 YYEEEE. The CDR3 DNA sequence: TGTGCCAGCAGCTATGGACAGGAAGGGAGCAATCAGCCCCAGCATTTT. Translating it yields CASSYGQEGSNQPQHF.

This clone has only one observation. The rearrangement links TRBV11-2 to TRBJ2-3; tentatively, D is TRBD1 (5 bases). The CDR3 totals 16 residues. Germline CDR1 and CDR2: SGHAT and FQNNGV. Trimming shortened V by 5 bases and J by 9 bases, and 24 bases separated the two germline ends. CDR3 nucleotide sequence: TGTGCCAGCAGCGCCTCAAGGGGCTCCTTCGATGCCACGCAGTATTTT. Translation gives CASSASRGSFDATQYF.

The chain employs TRBV20-1 and TRBJ1-6; D might be TRBD1 (6 bases). This CDR3 contains 14 residues. CDR1 and CDR2 (germline): DFQATT, SNEGSKA (reference sequence). Trimming stripped 3 bases from V and 7 bases from J, with 13 bases between. CDR3 protein: CSASDDTGNSPLHF. CDR3 in DNA: TGCAGTGCTAGTGATGATACAGGGAATTCACCCCTCCACTTT.